Listed below are T cell receptor beta chains from one sample, sequenced in a study of cytomegalovirus exposure and HLA in healthy donors. Clones were read by immunoSEQ multiplex PCR, and TCRdb kept only the in-frame ones, dropping some. The sample holds under 150,000 clones, approximately 85% seen once. The sample was PBMCs. The source of these receptors is a boy aged 5-17 years in good health and CMV-seronegative. Both conserved end residues are part of each CDR3.

V: TRBV5-1
J: TRBJ2-2
CDR3: CASSGTSGSTRGELFF

V: TRBV6-1
J: TRBJ2-3
CDR3: CASSEAERGSDTQYF

V: TRBV7-9
J: TRBJ2-7
CDR3: CASSPTGTPTDEQYF

V: TRBV30
J: TRBJ2-5
CDR3: CAWSVHGGRETQYF

V: TRBV19
J: TRBJ2-3
CDR3: CASRERGGASTDTQYF

V: TRBV13
J: TRBJ2-1
CDR3: CASSLGLRGEQFF

V: TRBV15
J: TRBJ1-2
CDR3: CATSRVDHRGVGYTF

V: TRBV19
J: TRBJ1-5
CDR3: CASSIVRGNQPQHF

V: TRBV29-1
J: TRBJ1-1
CDR3: CSVELRIQYTEAFF

V: TRBV5-1
J: TRBJ2-3
CDR3: CASSLSRTSVADTQYF

V: TRBV5-3
J: TRBJ2-1
CDR3: CARSLTSGSYNEQFF

V: TRBV4-3
J: TRBJ2-1
CDR3: CASSPRDRDNNEQFF

V: TRBV7-7
J: TRBJ2-3
CDR3: CASSLDGGGKATQYF

V: TRBV7-7
J: TRBJ2-1
CDR3: CASSPRAGGDGYEQFF

V: TRBV5-1
J: TRBJ2-3
CDR3: CASSGTLSANTQYF

V: TRBV7-2
J: TRBJ2-7
CDR3: CASSLGASFYEQYF

V: TRBV2
J: TRBJ2-3
CDR3: CASSEARAGGADTQYF

V: TRBV4-1
J: TRBJ1-5
CDR3: CASSLGQADQPQHF

V: TRBV7-8
J: TRBJ2-1
CDR3: CASSFNGAGVYNEQFF

V: TRBV6-9
J: TRBJ2-7
CDR3: CASSYSRDRGHPTSYEQYF

V: TRBV7-6
J: TRBJ1-5
CDR3: CASSIKMRRDNQPQHF

V: TRBV7-9
J: TRBJ2-7
CDR3: CASSLARLTGVVEQYF

V: TRBV5-4
J: TRBJ2-7
CDR3: CASSLPGVGEQYF

V: TRBV27
J: TRBJ2-7
CDR3: CASSGPLAGNYEQYF

V: TRBV27
J: TRBJ1-5
CDR3: CASSPRDRGSEYSNQPQHF

V: TRBV5-1
J: TRBJ2-7
CDR3: CASSLDSAGQGYEQYF

V: TRBV13
J: TRBJ2-3
CDR3: CASSSITSSGGTQYF

V: TRBV6-5
J: TRBJ2-5
CDR3: CASSYTPGLGETQYF

V: TRBV4-3
J: TRBJ2-3
CDR3: CASSQVLAGGPTDTQYF

V: TRBV6-6
J: TRBJ1-1
CDR3: CASSYFKRTENTEAFF

V: TRBV19
J: TRBJ2-3
CDR3: CASSRTSGGQADTQYF

V: TRBV7-9
J: TRBJ1-1
CDR3: CASSLGGLAEAFF

V: TRBV30
J: TRBJ2-7
CDR3: CAWSVGGYEQYF

V: TRBV6-5
J: TRBJ1-3
CDR3: CASSYSLAGAGNTIYF

V: TRBV6-1
J: TRBJ1-1
CDR3: CASSEGTGGYSTEAFF

V: TRBV5-6
J: TRBJ2-4
CDR3: CASSLGQLAKNIQYF

V: TRBV21-1
J: TRBJ2-7
CDR3: CASSKMGQRHEQYF

V: TRBV11-2
J: TRBJ2-7
CDR3: CASSLASGSGNEQYF

V: TRBV27
J: TRBJ2-7
CDR3: CASRLGRASYEQYF

V: TRBV6-1
J: TRBJ2-7
CDR3: CASQGTVLVGEQYF

V: TRBV30
J: TRBJ1-1
CDR3: CAWSNPYRGLLEAFF

V: TRBV6-1
J: TRBJ2-3
CDR3: CATQGAGDTDTQYF

V: TRBV5-4
J: TRBJ1-1
CDR3: CASSWGGNTEAFF

V: TRBV7-2
J: TRBJ1-2
CDR3: CASSGPYGYTF

V: TRBV6-6
J: TRBJ2-4
CDR3: CASSYRAGAKNIQYF